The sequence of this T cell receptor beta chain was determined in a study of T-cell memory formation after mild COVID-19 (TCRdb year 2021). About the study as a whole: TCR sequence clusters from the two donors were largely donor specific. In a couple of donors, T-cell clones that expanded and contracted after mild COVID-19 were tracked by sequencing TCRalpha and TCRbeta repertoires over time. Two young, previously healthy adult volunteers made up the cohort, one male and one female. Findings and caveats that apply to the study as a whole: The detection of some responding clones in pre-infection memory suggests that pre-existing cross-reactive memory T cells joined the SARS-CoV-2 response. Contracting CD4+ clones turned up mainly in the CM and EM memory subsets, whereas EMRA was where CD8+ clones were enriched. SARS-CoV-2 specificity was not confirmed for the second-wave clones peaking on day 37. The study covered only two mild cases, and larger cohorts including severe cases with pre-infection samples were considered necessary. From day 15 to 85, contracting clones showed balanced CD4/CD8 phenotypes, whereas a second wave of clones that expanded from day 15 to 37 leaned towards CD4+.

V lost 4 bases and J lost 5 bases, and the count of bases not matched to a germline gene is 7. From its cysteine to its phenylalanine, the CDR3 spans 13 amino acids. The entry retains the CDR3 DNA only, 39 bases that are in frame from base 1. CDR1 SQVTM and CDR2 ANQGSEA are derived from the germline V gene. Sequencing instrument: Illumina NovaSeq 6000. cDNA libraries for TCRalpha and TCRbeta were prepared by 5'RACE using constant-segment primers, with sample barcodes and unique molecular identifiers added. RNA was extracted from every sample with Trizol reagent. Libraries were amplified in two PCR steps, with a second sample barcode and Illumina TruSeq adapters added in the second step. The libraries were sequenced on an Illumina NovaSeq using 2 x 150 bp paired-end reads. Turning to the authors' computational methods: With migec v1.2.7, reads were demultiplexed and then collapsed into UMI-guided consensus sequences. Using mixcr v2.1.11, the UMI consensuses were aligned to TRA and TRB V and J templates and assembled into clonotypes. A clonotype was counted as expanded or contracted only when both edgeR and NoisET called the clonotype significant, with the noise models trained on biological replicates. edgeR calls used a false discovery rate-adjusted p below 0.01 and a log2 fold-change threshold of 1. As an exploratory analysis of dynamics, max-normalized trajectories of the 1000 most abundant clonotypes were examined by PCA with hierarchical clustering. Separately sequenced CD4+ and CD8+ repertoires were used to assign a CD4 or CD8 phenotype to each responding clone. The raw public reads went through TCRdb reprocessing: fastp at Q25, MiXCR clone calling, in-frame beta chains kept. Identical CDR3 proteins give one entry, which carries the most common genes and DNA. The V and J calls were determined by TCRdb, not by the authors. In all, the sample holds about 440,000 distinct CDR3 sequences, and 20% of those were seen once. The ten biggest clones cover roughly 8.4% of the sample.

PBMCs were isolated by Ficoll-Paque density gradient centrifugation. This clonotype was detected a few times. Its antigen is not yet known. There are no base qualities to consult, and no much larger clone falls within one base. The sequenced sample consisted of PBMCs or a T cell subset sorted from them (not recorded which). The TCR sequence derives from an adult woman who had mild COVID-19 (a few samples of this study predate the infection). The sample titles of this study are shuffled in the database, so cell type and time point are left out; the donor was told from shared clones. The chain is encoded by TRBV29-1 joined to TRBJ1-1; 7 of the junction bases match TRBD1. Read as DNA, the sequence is TGCAGCGTTGTTCAGGGGGGAAGGACTGAAGCTTTCTTT. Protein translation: CSVVQGGRTEAFF.